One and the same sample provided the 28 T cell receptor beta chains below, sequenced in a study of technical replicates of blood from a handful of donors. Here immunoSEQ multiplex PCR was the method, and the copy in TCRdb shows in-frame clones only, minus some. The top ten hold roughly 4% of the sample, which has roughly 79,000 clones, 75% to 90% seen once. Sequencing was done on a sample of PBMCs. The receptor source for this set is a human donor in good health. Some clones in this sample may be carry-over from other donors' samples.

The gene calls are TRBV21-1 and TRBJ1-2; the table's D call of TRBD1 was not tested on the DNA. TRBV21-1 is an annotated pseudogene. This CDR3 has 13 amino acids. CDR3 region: CASSISGNYGYTF. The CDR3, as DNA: TGTGCCAGCAGCATAAGTGGCAACTATGGCTACACCTTC.

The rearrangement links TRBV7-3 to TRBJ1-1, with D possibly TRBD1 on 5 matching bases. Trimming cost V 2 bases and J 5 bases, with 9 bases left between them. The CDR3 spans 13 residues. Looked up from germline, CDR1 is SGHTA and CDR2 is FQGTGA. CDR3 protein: CASSLQGGTEAFF. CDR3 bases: TGTGCCAGCAGCTTACAGGGTGGAACTGAAGCTTTCTTT.

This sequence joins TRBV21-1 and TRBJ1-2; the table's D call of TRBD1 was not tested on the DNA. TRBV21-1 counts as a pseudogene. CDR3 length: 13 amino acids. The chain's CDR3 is CASRRNRSPGYTF. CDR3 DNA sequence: TGTGCCAGCAGGCGAAACAGGTCCCCTGGCTACACCTTC.

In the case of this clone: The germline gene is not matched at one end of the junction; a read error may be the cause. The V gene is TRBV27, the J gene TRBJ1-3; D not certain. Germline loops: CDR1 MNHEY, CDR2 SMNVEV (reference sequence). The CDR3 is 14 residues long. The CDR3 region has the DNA TGTGGAAGAGGGTTGGTACACTCTGAAAACACCATATATTTT. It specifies CGRGLVHSENTIYF.

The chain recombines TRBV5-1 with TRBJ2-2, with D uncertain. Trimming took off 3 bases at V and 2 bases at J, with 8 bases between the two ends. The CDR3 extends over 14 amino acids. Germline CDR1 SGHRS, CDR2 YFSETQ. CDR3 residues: CASSYTFNTGELFF. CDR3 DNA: TGCGCCAGCAGCTACACATTTAACACCGGGGAGCTGTTTTTT.

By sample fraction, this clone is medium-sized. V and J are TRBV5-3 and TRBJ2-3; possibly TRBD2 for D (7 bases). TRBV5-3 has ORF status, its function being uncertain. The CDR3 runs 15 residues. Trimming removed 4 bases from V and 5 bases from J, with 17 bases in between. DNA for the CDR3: TGTGCCAGAAGCACAGACGGGGGGCCCGGAGATACGCAGTATTTT. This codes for CARSTDGGPGDTQYF.

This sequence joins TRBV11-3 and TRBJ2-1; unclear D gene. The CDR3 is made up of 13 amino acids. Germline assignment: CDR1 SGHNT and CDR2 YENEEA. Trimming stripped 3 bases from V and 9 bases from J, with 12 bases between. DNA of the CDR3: TGTGCCAGCAGCTTTCTATGGTTTACTGAGCAGTTCTTC. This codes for CASSFLWFTEQFF.

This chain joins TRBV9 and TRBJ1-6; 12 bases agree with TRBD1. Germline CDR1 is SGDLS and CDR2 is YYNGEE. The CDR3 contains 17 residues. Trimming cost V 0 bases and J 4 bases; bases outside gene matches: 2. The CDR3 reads CASSVGDRGLYNSPLHF. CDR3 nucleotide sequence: TGTGCCAGCAGCGTAGGGGACAGGGGGCTGTATAATTCACCCCTCCACTTT.

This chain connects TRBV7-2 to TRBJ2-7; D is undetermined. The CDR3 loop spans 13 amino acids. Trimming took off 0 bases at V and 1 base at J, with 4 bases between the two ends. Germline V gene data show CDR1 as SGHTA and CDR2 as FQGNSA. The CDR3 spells CASSLALSYEQYF. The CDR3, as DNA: TGTGCCAGCAGCTTAGCGCTATCCTACGAGCAGTACTTC.

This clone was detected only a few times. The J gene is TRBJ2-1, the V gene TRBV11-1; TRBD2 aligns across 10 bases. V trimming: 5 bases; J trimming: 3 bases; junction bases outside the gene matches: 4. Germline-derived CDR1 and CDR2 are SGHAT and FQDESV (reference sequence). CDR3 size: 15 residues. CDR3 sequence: CASSPWTSGYNEQFF. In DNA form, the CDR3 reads TGTGCCAGCAGCCCCTGGACTAGCGGCTACAATGAGCAGTTCTTC.

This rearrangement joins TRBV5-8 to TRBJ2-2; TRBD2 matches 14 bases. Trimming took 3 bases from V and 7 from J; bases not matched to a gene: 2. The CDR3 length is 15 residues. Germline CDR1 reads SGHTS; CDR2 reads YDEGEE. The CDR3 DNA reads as TGTGCCAGCAGCTCGGGACTAGCGGGGGTCGGGGAGCTGTTTTTT. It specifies CASSSGLAGVGELFF.

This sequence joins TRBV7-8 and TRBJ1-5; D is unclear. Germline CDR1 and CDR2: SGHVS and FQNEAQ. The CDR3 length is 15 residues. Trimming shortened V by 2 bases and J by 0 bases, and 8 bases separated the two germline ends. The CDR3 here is CASSLSAVSNQPQHF. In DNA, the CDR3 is TGTGCCAGCAGCTTATCCGCGGTTAGCAATCAGCCCCAGCATTTT.

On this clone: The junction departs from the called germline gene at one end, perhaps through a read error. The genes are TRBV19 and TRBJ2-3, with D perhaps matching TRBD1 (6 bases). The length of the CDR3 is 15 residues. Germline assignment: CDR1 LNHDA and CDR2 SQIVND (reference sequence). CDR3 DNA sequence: TGTGCCAGTAGCATAGGACAGACCTACTTGGATACGCAGTATTTT. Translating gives CASSIGQTYLDTQYF.

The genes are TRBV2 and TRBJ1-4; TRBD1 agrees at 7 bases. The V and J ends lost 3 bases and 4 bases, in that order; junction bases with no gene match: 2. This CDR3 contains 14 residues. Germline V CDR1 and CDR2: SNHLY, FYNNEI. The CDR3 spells CASSEGQSNEKLFF. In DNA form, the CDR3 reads TGTGCCAGCAGTGAGGGACAGAGTAATGAAAAACTGTTTTTT.

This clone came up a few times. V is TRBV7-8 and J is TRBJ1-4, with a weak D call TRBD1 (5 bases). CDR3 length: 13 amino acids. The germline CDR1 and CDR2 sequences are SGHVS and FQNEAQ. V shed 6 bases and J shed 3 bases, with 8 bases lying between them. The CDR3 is CASRVRANEKLFF. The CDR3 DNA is TGTGCCAGCAGGGTCAGGGCTAATGAAAAACTGTTTTTT.

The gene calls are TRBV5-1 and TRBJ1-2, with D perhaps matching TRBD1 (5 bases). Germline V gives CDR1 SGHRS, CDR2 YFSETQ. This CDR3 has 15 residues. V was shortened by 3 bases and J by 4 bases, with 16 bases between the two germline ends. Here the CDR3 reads CASSSGGTPTYGYTF. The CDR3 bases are TGCGCCAGCAGCTCCGGGGGGACGCCGACCTATGGCTACACCTTC.

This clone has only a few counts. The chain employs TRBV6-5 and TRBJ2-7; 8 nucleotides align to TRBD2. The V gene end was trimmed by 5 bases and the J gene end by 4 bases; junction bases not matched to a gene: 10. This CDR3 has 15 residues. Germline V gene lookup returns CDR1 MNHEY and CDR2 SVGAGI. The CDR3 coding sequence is TGTGCCAGCAGTAATCGGGAGGGGGTAAGGTACGAGCAGTACTTC. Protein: CASSNREGVRYEQYF.

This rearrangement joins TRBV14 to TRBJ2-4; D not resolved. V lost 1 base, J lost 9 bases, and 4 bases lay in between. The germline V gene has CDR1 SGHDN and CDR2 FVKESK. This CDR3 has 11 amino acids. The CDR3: CASSQVGIQYF. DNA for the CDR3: TGTGCCAGCAGCCAAGTCGGCATTCAGTACTTC.

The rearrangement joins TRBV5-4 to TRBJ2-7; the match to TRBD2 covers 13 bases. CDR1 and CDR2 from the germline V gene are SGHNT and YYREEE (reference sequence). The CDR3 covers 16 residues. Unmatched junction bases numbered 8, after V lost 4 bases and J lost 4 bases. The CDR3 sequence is CASSPGLAGIFYEQYF. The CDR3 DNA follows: TGTGCCAGCAGCCCGGGACTAGCGGGGATCTTTTACGAGCAGTACTTC. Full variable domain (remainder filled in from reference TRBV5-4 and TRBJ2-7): ETGVTQSPTHLIKTRGQQVTLRCSSQSGHNTVSWYQQALGQGPQFIFQYYREEENGRGNFPPRFSGLQFPNYSSELNVNALELDDSALYLCASSPGLAGIFYEQYFGPGTRLTVT.

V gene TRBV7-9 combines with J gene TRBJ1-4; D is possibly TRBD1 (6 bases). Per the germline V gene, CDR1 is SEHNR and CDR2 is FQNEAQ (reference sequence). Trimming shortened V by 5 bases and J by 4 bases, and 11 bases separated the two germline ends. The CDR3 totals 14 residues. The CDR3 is CASSARQVNEKLFF. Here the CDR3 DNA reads TGTGCCAGCAGCGCTAGACAGGTTAATGAAAAACTGTTTTTT. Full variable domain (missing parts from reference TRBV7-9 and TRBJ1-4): DTGVSQNPRHKITKRGQNVTFRCDPISEHNRLYWYRQTLGQGPEFLTYFQNEAQLEKSRLLSDRFSAERPKGSFSTLEIQRTEQGDSAMYLCASSARQVNEKLFFGSGTQLSVL.

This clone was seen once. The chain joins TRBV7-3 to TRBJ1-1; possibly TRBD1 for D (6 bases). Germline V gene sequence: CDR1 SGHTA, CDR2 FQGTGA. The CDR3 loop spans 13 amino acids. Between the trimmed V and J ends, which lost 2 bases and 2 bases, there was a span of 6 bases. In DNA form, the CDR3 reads TGTGCCAGCAGCTTAGGGACAAACACTGAAGCTTTCTTT. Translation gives CASSLGTNTEAFF.

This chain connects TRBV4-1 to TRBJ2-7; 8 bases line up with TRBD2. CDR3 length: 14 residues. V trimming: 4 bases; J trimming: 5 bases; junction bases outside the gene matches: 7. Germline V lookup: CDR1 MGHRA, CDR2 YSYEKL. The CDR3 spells CASSPGGEPNEQYF. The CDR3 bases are TGCGCCAGCAGCCCGGGGGGGGAGCCAAACGAGCAGTACTTC.

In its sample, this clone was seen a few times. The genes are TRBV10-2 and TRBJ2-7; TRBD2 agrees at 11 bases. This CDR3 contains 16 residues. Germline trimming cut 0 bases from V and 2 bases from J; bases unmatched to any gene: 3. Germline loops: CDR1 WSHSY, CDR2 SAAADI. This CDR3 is CASSESVAGGTYEQYF. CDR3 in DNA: TGCGCCAGCAGTGAGTCGGTAGCGGGAGGGACCTACGAGCAGTACTTC.

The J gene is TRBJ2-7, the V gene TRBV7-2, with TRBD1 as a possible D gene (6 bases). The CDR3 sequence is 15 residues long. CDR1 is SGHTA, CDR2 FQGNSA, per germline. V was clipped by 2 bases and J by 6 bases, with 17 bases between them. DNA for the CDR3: TGTGCCAGCAGCTTATCGCAGGGGATGGTTCCCGAGCAGTACTTC. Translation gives CASSLSQGMVPEQYF. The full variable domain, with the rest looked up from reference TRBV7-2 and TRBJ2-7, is GAGVSQSPSNKVTEKGKDVELRCDPISGHTALYWYRQSLGQGLEFLIYFQGNSAPDKSGLPSDRFSAERTGGSVSTLTIQRTQQEDSAVYLCASSLSQGMVPEQYFGPGTRLTVT.

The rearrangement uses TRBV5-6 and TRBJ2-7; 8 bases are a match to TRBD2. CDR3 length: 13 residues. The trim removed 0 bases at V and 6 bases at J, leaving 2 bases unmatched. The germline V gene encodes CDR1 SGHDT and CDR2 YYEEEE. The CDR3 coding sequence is TGTGCCAGCAGCTTGGGACTAGCGTCCGAGCAGTACTTC. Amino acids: CASSLGLASEQYF. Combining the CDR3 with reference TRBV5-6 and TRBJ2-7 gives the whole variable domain DAGVTQSPTHLIKTRGQQVTLRCSPKSGHDTVSWYQQALGQGPQFIFQYYEEEERQRGNFPDRFSGHQFPNYSSELNVNALLLGDSALYLCASSLGLASEQYFGPGTRLTVT.

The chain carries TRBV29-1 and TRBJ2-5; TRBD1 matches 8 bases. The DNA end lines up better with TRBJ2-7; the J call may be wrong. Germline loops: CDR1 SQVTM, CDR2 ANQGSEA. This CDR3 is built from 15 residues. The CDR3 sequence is CSGDRPETPIYEQYF. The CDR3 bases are TGCAGCGGGGACAGGCCCGAAACCCCGATCTACGAGCAGTACTTC.

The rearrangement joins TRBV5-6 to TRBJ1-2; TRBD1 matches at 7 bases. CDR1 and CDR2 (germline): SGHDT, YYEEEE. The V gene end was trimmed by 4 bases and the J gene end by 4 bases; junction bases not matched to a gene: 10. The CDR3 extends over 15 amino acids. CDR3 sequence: CASSKSARGFYGYTF. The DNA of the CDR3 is TGTGCCAGCAGCAAATCGGCCAGGGGGTTCTATGGCTACACCTTC.

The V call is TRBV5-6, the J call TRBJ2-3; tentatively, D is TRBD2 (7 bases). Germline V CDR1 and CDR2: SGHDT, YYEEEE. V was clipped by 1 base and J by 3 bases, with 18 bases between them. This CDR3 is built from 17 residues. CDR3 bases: TGTGCCAGCAGCTTGTATCGGGGGGCGAGACGGACAGATACGCAGTATTTT. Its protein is CASSLYRGARRTDTQYF.